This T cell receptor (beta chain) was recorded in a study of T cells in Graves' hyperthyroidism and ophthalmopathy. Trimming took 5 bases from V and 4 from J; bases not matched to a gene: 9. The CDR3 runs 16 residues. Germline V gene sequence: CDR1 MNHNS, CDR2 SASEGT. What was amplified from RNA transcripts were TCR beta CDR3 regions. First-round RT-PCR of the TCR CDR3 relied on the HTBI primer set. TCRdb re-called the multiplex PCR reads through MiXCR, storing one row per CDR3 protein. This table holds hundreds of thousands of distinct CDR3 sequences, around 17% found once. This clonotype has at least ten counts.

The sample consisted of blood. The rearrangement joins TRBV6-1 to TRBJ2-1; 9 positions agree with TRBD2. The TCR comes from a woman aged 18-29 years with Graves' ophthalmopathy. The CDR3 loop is CASSTLLRGGYNEQFF. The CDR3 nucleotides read TGTGCCAGCAGTACCCTTTTGCGGGGGGGGTACAATGAGCAGTTCTTC.